Below, 10 T cell receptor beta chains from the same sample are listed, as sequenced in a study of cytomegalovirus exposure and HLA in healthy donors. Profiling relied on immunoSEQ multiplex PCR, and the TCRdb table lists in-frame clones only, not all of them. Here the sample spans under 350,000 clones, 86% being singletons. The sequenced material came from PBMCs. Receptors originate from a woman between 18 and 29 years old in good health and CMV-seronegative.

The chain carries TRBV5-4 and TRBJ1-1; 8 nucleotides match TRBD1. V lost 4 bases and J lost 6; bases outside the gene matches: 14. This CDR3 region has 16 residues. CDR1 is SGHNT and CDR2 is YYREEE in the germline V gene (reference sequence). CDR3 amino acids: CASSLEQGAGLAEAFF. DNA of the CDR3: TGTGCCAGCAGCCTGGAGCAGGGGGCTGGTCTAGCTGAAGCTTTCTTT.

In its sample, this clone was seen once. The rearrangement links TRBV7-6 to TRBJ2-3, with 15 bases identical to TRBD2. Germline CDR1 and CDR2: SGHVS and FNYEAQ. The CDR3 totals 15 residues. V shed 5 bases and J 9 bases; nucleotides not matched to a gene: 6. As DNA, the CDR3 is TGTGCCAGCAGCAGAGGACTAGCGGGGGGGAGGACGCAGTATTTT. This encodes CASSRGLAGGRTQYF.

This sequence joins TRBV5-1 and TRBJ2-2; TRBD1 agrees at 9 bases. This CDR3 comprises 15 residues. Germline V gene data show CDR1 as SGHRS and CDR2 as YFSETQ. V dropped 4 bases and J dropped 6; count of bases not matched to a gene: 7. CDR3 nucleotides: TGCGCCAGCAGCCCCGGAGGGACAGGGCCCGGGGAGCTGTTTTTT. This codes for CASSPGGTGPGELFF.

This sequence joins TRBV5-1 and TRBJ2-1; TRBD1 agrees at 10 bases. CDR3 length equals 15 residues. J lost 7 bases, V lost 1 base, and 5 bases had no gene match. From germline, CDR1 is SGHRS and CDR2 YFSETQ. Here the CDR3 DNA reads TGCGCCAGCAGCTTGAGGACAGGGGGTTCAAATGAGCAGTTCTTC. Translated, it gives CASSLRTGGSNEQFF.

The gene calls are TRBV9 and TRBJ2-7; the match to TRBD2 covers 12 bases. The germline CDR1 and CDR2 sequences are SGDLS and YYNGEE. V was clipped by 4 bases and J by 4 bases; unmatched bases: 6. This CDR3 region has 15 residues. Here the CDR3 DNA reads TGTGCCAGCAGCCGGATCCTAGCGGGGGGGTACGAGCAGTACTTC. It specifies CASSRILAGGYEQYF.

The J gene is TRBJ2-1, the V gene TRBV6-1; 13 bases are a match to TRBD2. Germline V CDR1 and CDR2: MNHNS, SASEGT. J lost 4 bases, V lost 6 bases, and 3 bases had no gene match. The length of the CDR3 is 15 residues. The CDR3 coding sequence is TGTGCCAGCAGCCGGACTAGCGGGGGTTACAATGAGCAGTTCTTC. Amino acid sequence: CASSRTSGGYNEQFF.

The chain is built from TRBV20-1 and TRBJ1-6; perhaps TRBD1 as D (6 bases). V lost 0 bases, J lost 16 bases, and 10 bases lay in between. Germline V CDR1 and CDR2: DFQATT, SNEGSKA (reference sequence). The CDR3 is 11 amino acids. The CDR3 region has the DNA TGCAGTGCTAGAGAGGACAGCTTGCTCCACTTT. It codes for CSAREDSLLHF.

This rearrangement joins TRBV29-1 to TRBJ1-2; possible D gene TRBD1, 5 bases. V was clipped by 4 bases and J by 4 bases, with 10 bases between them. Germline CDR1 SQVTM, CDR2 ANQGSEA. There are 12 residues in the CDR3. The CDR3 protein is CSVGSQGYGYTF. Here the CDR3 DNA reads TGCAGCGTTGGTTCGCAGGGCTATGGCTACACCTTC.

The chain employs TRBV15 and TRBJ1-4; the D gene is possibly TRBD1 (6 bases). Germline lookup yields CDR1 LNHNV and CDR2 YYDKDF (reference sequence). The CDR3 has 18 amino acids. With 0 bases removed from V and 0 bases from J, the gap between germline ends came to 14 bases. The CDR3 DNA reads as TGTGCCACCAGCAGAGATAGGGGGGGCTCAACAACTAATGAAAAACTGTTTTTT. Translating it yields CATSRDRGGSTTNEKLFF.

V is TRBV4-1 and J is TRBJ2-1; TRBD2 matches at 13 bases. There are 19 residues in the CDR3. V shed 5 bases, J shed 4 bases, and the junction held 14 bases outside the gene matches. The germline V gene has CDR1 MGHRA and CDR2 YSYEKL. CDR3 sequence: CASSIRTSGSLGSYNEQFF. As DNA, the CDR3 is TGCGCCAGCAGCATCCGGACTAGCGGGAGCTTGGGGTCTTACAATGAGCAGTTCTTC.